Shown below are 8 T cell receptor beta chains from a single sample sequenced in a study of blood T cell repertoires in COVID-19. TCRdb keeps only in-frame clones here, not all; method: immunoSEQ multiplex PCR. The sample has roughly 140,000 clones, about 88% seen once. The sequencing sample was made of peripheral blood. These receptors all stem from an older woman with COVID-19, enrolled during active disease.

The chain employs TRBV7-9 and TRBJ2-2; a weak D match, TRBD2 (6 bases). Per germline, CDR1 SEHNR and CDR2 FQNEAQ (reference sequence). The ends were cut back, 6 bases at V and 6 bases at J, with 11 bases in the middle. This CDR3 comprises 13 residues. The CDR3 is CASSWDSSGELFF. The CDR3 DNA follows: TGTGCCAGCAGTTGGGACTCCTCCGGGGAGCTGTTTTTT.

This rearrangement joins TRBV3-1 (or the pseudogene TRBV3-2) to TRBJ2-1; 7 nucleotides agree with TRBD2. Losses at the gene ends were 1 base for V and 8 bases for J; bases not matched to a gene: 8. The CDR3 has 15 residues. The V gene's germline CDR1 is LGHDT and CDR2 YNNKEL (reference sequence). As DNA, the CDR3 is TGTGCCAGCAGCCAAGGCCTAGCGGACCTTCATGAGCAGTTCTTC. It translates to CASSQGLADLHEQFF.

This sequence joins TRBV7-8 and TRBJ1-2; possibly TRBD1 for D (5 bases). The V end lost 5 bases, the J end lost 2 bases, and 12 bases lay between the germline ends. The CDR3 is 14 residues long. The germline V gene has CDR1 SGHVS and CDR2 FQNEAQ. CDR3 sequence: CASSPRESNYGYTF. CDR3 nucleotide sequence: TGTGCCAGCAGCCCCAGGGAATCGAACTATGGCTACACCTTC.

The chain is built from TRBV5-1 and TRBJ1-4; D is uncertain. The CDR3 contains 16 residues. The V end was cut by 4 bases, the J end by 4 bases, with 17 bases between. Germline loops: CDR1 SGHRS, CDR2 YFSETQ. The CDR3 loop is CASSPSGEHSNEKLFF. The CDR3 bases are TGCGCCAGCAGCCCTAGCGGTGAGCATAGTAATGAAAAACTGTTTTTT.

This sequence joins TRBV11-3 and TRBJ2-3; 11 positions match TRBD1. The CDR3 loop spans 15 amino acids. Germline V gene lookup returns CDR1 SGHNT and CDR2 YENEEA. V was pared by 4 bases and J by 7 bases, with 7 bases of the junction left unmatched. The chain's CDR3 is CASSSPGQGAYTQYF. The CDR3 region has the DNA TGTGCCAGCAGCTCCCCCGGACAGGGGGCATATACGCAGTATTTT.

V gene TRBV15 combines with J gene TRBJ2-3, with 7 bases lining up with TRBD2. CDR3 length equals 15 residues. In germline, CDR1 is LNHNV, CDR2 YYDKDF (reference sequence). Germline trimming cut 0 bases from V and 5 bases from J; bases unmatched to any gene: 5. The CDR3 reads CATSRDFTGGDTQYF. The DNA for the CDR3 is TGTGCCACCAGCAGAGATTTCACGGGGGGAGATACGCAGTATTTT.

The V gene is TRBV6-5, the J gene TRBJ1-5, with D possibly matching TRBD1 (6 bases). In germline, CDR1 is MNHEY, CDR2 SVGAGI. Trimming took 6 bases from V and 7 from J, leaving 16 bases between them. The CDR3 contains 14 residues. CDR3 bases: TGTGCCAGCAGACCGTACTTAGGGGGACAGCCCCAGCATTTT. This sequence encodes CASRPYLGGQPQHF.

The rearrangement joins TRBV6-1 to TRBJ1-3; D might be TRBD1 (6 bases). The CDR3 has 14 amino acids. Deletions cut 5 bases from V and 2 bases from J, with 10 bases between. Per the germline V gene, CDR1 is MNHNS and CDR2 is SASEGT. The CDR3 DNA reads as TGTGCCAGCAGTCGCCAGGGGCCTGGAAACACCATATATTTT. Translated, it gives CASSRQGPGNTIYF.